A single T cell receptor beta chain is shown here with its context. What it binds is not known. Germline CDR1 and CDR2: SEHNR and FQNEAQ (reference sequence). The ends were cut back, 5 bases at V and 3 bases at J, with 17 bases in the middle. The CDR3 is made up of 15 amino acids. Unique molecular identifiers (one per individual cDNA molecule) were attached. Using its own MiXCR run on the 5' RACE reads, TCRdb lists one record per CDR3 protein. The sample holds some 70,000 distinct CDR3 sequences, roughly 9.1% seen once. This entry comes from a study of early T cells in non-severe SARS-CoV-2 infection. About the study: Sequencing input comprised bulk RNA from unsorted whole blood; chain pairing was not available.

Study conclusions and caveats: Matching against VDJdb likely underestimated virus-specific expansions, favoring anti-spike CD8.

What was sequenced was whole blood. The clonotype originates from an adult who was a healthcare worker with PCR-confirmed SARS-CoV-2 infection or an uninfected control (not recorded which). The chain joins TRBV7-9 to TRBJ2-7; maybe TRBD2 (6 bases). This CDR3 is CASSPPEGKYYEQYF. In nucleotides, the CDR3 is TGTGCCAGCAGCCCGCCGGAGGGGAAGTACTACGAGCAGTACTTC.